This T cell receptor beta chain appears in the sequencing data of a study of blood T cells in healthy people across ages. The CDR3 runs to 10 residues. Germline-derived CDR1 and CDR2 are SQVTM and ANQGSEA. Study-wide results and limits: TCR beta diversity correlated strongly with naive T cell percentage. Roughly linear age-related decline in beta diversity appeared, significant by age 40.

Notes on this clonotype: Its antigen is currently unknown. A read error is possible here, since a much larger clone lies one base away.

Together with a sample-barcoded 5' primer, a J-beta primer mix was included in a second PCR lasting about 7 to 11 cycles. TCRdb re-called the 5' RACE reads through MiXCR, storing one row per CDR3 protein. The table has 1.5 million to 2 million distinct CDR3 sequences, 39% seen once; the top ten hold approximately 22%. The clonotype was recovered from a human donor in good health. The chain links TRBV29-1 to TRBJ2-7; D is ambiguous. The specimen was blood. CDR3 amino acids: CSAEAGEQYF. The CDR3 DNA sequence: TGCAGCGCTGAAGCTGGCGAGCAGTACTTC.